The entry below gives a single TCR beta chain sequence along with its context. Antigen specificity is unknown. The record originates from a study of cytomegalovirus exposure and HLA in healthy donors. Germline V gene sequence: CDR1 SGHVS, CDR2 FQNEAQ. Trimming shortened V by 5 bases and J by 12 bases, and 16 bases separated the two germline ends. This CDR3 has 12 amino acids. Study-level findings and limits: Most TCR sequences were rare, but some public TCRs occurred in many donors.

Repertoires were generated with immunoSEQ multiplex PCR, while TCRdb's copy carries only in-frame clones and drops some. The sample shows approximately 300,000 clones, approximately 90% of them seen only once. The TCR comes from a woman aged 18 to 35 in good health and CMV-seronegative. The sample taken for sequencing was PBMCs. V usage is TRBV7-8 and J usage is TRBJ1-1; a weak D match, TRBD1 (5 bases). The CDR3 reads CASSGGGERTFF. The CDR3 DNA reads as TGTGCCAGCAGCGGCGGAGGGGAGAGAACTTTCTTT. The whole variable domain, remainder taken from reference TRBV7-8 and TRBJ1-1, is GAGVSQSPRYKVAKRGQDVALRCDPISGHVSLFWYQQALGQGPEFLTYFQNEAQLDKSGLPSDRFFAERPEGSVSTLKIQRTQQEDSAVYLCASSGGGERTFFGQGTRLTVV.